The 9 T cell receptor beta chains below come from one sample, sequenced in a study of T cell responses to AZD1222 COVID-19 vaccine. TCRdb's table, derived via immunoSEQ multiplex PCR, lists solely in-frame clones and lacks some. The table includes around 180,000 clones, around 90% detected once. This sample comprised peripheral blood, obtained on day 0 of AZD1222 vaccination. These receptors came from an adult in good health.

This rearrangement joins TRBV4-2 to TRBJ1-2; D might be TRBD1 (5 bases). Trimming left V 0 bases short and J 8 bases short, with 19 bases between. This CDR3 has 16 residues. Germline assignment: CDR1 LGHNA and CDR2 YNFKEQ. This chain's CDR3 is CASSQETRSLRGGYTF. The DNA of the CDR3 is TGTGCCAGCAGCCAAGAGACAAGGTCGTTGCGGGGCGGCTACACCTTC.

This sequence joins TRBV5-1 and TRBJ1-1; D is possibly TRBD1 (6 bases). This CDR3 region has 14 residues. V was trimmed by 4 bases and J by 1 base, leaving 11 bases between them. The germline CDR1 and CDR2 sequences are SGHRS and YFSETQ. The CDR3 is CASSTRGANTEAFF. For the CDR3, the DNA is TGCGCCAGCAGCACCCGGGGGGCGAACACTGAAGCTTTCTTT.

The chain recombines TRBV29-1 with TRBJ2-5; D perhaps matches TRBD1 (5 bases). Trimming cost V 3 bases and J 2 bases, with 13 bases left between them. The CDR3 has 14 amino acids. Germline V gene sequence: CDR1 SQVTM, CDR2 ANQGSEA. CDR3 DNA sequence: TGCAGCGTTGATTGGGGCAGGACGCAAGAGACCCAGTACTTC. Its translation is CSVDWGRTQETQYF.

The chain is built from TRBV11-2 and TRBJ1-2; D ambiguous. The V end lost 5 bases, the J end lost 5 bases, and 15 bases lay between the germline ends. Germline CDR1 reads SGHAT; CDR2 reads FQNNGV. The CDR3 loop spans 14 amino acids. CDR3 nucleotide sequence: TGTGCCAGCAGCCCCTCGTGGGTGGCGTATGGCTACACCTTC. It specifies CASSPSWVAYGYTF.

CDR3 sequence reads: CASSQGQGGTDTQYF. In DNA form, the CDR3 reads TGTGCCAGTAGTCAAGGACAGGGGGGCACAGATACGCAGTATTTT. This sequence joins TRBV19 and TRBJ2-3; 10 bases match TRBD1. The CDR3 runs to 15 residues. In germline, CDR1 is LNHDA, CDR2 SQIVND (reference sequence). Trimming at V came to 5 bases and at J to 1 base, leaving 3 bases not matched to a gene.

This chain uses TRBV2 with TRBJ1-5; D may be TRBD1 (6 bases). The V end was cut by 6 bases, the J end by 3 bases, with 15 bases between. CDR1 and CDR2 from the germline V gene are SNHLY and FYNNEI. The CDR3 runs to 15 residues. CDR3 DNA: TGTGCCAGCAGACGCGAGACAGGAACCAATCAGCCCCAGCATTTT. Translation: CASRRETGTNQPQHF.

This chain links TRBV9 with TRBJ2-2, with 7 bases fitting TRBD1. The ends lost 3 bases at V and 4 bases at J; junction bases unmatched: 6. The CDR3 length is 15 residues. Germline CDR1 and CDR2: SGDLS and YYNGEE. DNA of the CDR3: TGTGCCAGCAGCGCAAGGGACAGAGGCACCGGGGAGCTGTTTTTT. Protein sequence: CASSARDRGTGELFF. Combining the CDR3 with reference TRBV9 and TRBJ2-2 gives the whole variable domain DSGVTQTPKHLITATGQRVTLRCSPRSGDLSVYWYQQSLDQGLQFLIQYYNGEERAKGNILERFSAQQFPDLHSELNLSSLELGDSALYFCASSARDRGTGELFFGEGSRLTVL.

The J gene is TRBJ2-1, the V gene TRBV7-2; 8 positions agree with TRBD1. The CDR3 extends over 17 amino acids. Germline assignment: CDR1 SGHTA and CDR2 FQGNSA. V gave up 2 bases and J gave up 1 base; unmatched junction bases: 7. The CDR3 DNA sequence: TGTGCCAGCAGCTTATCGGCAGGGGGCGCGTCCTACAATGAGCAGTTCTTC. Protein product: CASSLSAGGASYNEQFF.

J is TRBJ2-1 and V is TRBV15; tentative D call: TRBD2 (5 bases). Germline CDR1 LNHNV, CDR2 YYDKDF (reference sequence). Trimming removed 1 base from V and 8 bases from J, with 21 bases in between. The CDR3 contains 17 residues. The CDR3 sequence is CATSRVSGFSYDDEQFF. In DNA, the CDR3 is TGTGCCACCAGCAGAGTATCGGGGTTTTCCTACGACGATGAGCAGTTCTTC.